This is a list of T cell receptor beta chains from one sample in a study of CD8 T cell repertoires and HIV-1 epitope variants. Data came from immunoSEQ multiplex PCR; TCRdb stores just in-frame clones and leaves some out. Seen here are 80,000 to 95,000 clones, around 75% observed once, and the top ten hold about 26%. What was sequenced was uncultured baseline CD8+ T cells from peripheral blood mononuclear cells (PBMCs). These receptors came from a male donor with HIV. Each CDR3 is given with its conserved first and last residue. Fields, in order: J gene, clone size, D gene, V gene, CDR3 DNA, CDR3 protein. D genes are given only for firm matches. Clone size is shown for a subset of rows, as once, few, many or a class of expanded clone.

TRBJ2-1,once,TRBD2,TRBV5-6,TGTGCCAGCAGCTTATTAGCGGGAGGAGGCAATGAGCAGTTCTTC,CASSLLAGGGNEQFF
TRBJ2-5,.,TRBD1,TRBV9,TGTGCCAGCAGCGTAGTCGGGACAGGAGAAGAGACCCAGTACTTC,CASSVVGTGEETQYF
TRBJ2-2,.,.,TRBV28,TGTGCCAGCAGTTTCTGGCGGGAGAACACCGGGGAGCTGTTTTTT,CASSFWRENTGELFF
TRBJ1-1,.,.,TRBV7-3,TGTGCCAGCAGCGAAACAGGTGGGAACACTGAAGCTTTCTTT,CASSETGGNTEAFF
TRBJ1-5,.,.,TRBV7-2,TGTGCCAGCAGCTCGACAAGATATCAGCCCCAGCATTTT,CASSSTRYQPQHF
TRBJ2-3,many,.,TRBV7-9,TGTGCCAGCAGCTTCACAGGGAACACAGATACGCAGTATTTT,CASSFTGNTDTQYF
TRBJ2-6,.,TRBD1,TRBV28,TGTGCCACCCAGGGGGCGGGTGGGGCCAACGTCCTGACTTTC,CATQGAGGANVLTF
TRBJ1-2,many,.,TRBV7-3,TGTGCCAGCAGCCCGGACAGTAACTATGGCTACACCTTC,CASSPDSNYGYTF
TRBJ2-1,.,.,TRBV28,TGTGCCAGCAGTTTATTGGACAGTCCCTACAATGAGCAGTTCTTC,CASSLLDSPYNEQFF
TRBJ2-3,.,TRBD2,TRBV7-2,TGTGCCAGCAGCTCGGAGCGGGGGGCCGATACGCAGTATTTT,CASSSERGADTQYF
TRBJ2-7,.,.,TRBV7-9,TGTGCCAGCACCTTAGAGGGTACCCTAGACGAGCAGTACTTC,CASTLEGTLDEQYF